This T cell receptor (beta chain) was identified in a study of regulatory T cells in long-lasting Graves disease (dated by TCRdb to the early 2020s). General notes on the study: In the newly diagnosed Graves' disease group, patients had been taking antithyroid drugs for less than 3 months. Peripheral blood TCR sequencing and RNA sequencing compared persistent Graves' disease patients with newly diagnosed Graves' disease patients. The study was conducted in China and was registered as a clinical trial. TCR sequencing covered roughly 13 persistent and roughly 20 newly diagnosed Graves' disease patients, 33 samples in total.

This clonotype came up many times. What this receptor recognizes is not known. No base quality information exists; no much larger clone differs at one position. The time point label, as the study defines it: newly diagnosed GD, antithyroid drugs for less than 3 months. RNA was extracted from PBMCs in TRIzol for both TCR sequencing and RNA sequencing. The diagnosis of Graves' disease was made according to American Thyroid Association guidelines. The patients came from an endocrinology department in Xi'an, China. Each patient gave 9 to 10 milliliters of peripheral blood, collected in an EDTA anticoagulant tube. PBMCs were isolated by Ficoll Paque Plus density gradient separation without further T cell sorting. An Agilent 2100 Bioanalyzer and agarose gel were used to check RNA quality, while a NanoDrop 2000 measured RNA concentration. Library preparation employed multiplex PCR. Instrument used: Illumina HiSeq 4000. CDR3 regions were amplified by Arm-PCR with iRepertoire HTBI primers to construct TCR beta libraries. PCR products were gel purified before sequencing. From the authors' description of their analysis: Across samples, 60 to 80 TRBV and 13 to 15 TRBJ segments were identified and used for gene usage analysis of CDR3 amino acid clonotypes. COPE and FqMerger were used to merge filtered high-quality paired reads into contigs. Contigs were aligned with BLAST to IMGT TRBV, TRBD and TRBJ reference genes, and CDR3 was defined per IMGT. Any clonotype with a frequency above 0.1% was counted as a highly expanded clone. Shannon entropy was used to measure repertoire diversity, and the Gini coefficient was used to measure V-J evenness. Clonotypes shared by more than one individual were considered public. The public reads were reanalyzed by TCRdb: fastp trimming at Q25, MiXCR alignment, in-frame beta chains only. All rows with the same CDR3 protein become a single entry with the most common DNA and genes. TCRdb assigned the V and J calls; the authors' analysis was not used. This sample comprises approximately 400,000 distinct CDR3 sequences, 12% of them detected only once. The biggest ten clones account for about 19% of the sample.

Here is what the overall study found, with its caveats: Compared with newly diagnosed patients, persistent Graves' disease patients had lower TCR Shannon entropy and fewer highly expanded clones, which suggests clonal expansion. Only peripheral blood was studied, because thyroid tissue, the primary lesion, was inaccessible. Patients with persistent disease shared more public clonotypes (roughly 2,900) than newly diagnosed patients did (about 970). As a limitation, the authors acknowledged that the small sample size may reduce accuracy. Sequencing and analysis were restricted to the TCR beta chain.

The sample was also reused in another study, on T cells in Graves' hyperthyroidism and ophthalmopathy. As that second study puts it: Graves' hyperthyroidism was defined as stable when no progression to ophthalmopathy occurred over 18 months of follow-up. The hyperthyroidism patients were between 18 and 65 years old and newly diagnosed, with a disease duration of less than 2 months. Any patient with an uncontrolled infection, another autoimmune disease, pregnancy or lactation was excluded. Diagnoses relied on clinical symptoms, serum thyroxine and TRAb, thyroid ultrasound and orbital computed tomography. The TCR CDR3 was subjected to a first round of RT-PCR using the HTBI primer set and the Qiagen OneStep RT-PCR kit. Most expanded thyroid clonotypes (frequency above 0.001) were also detected in blood, suggesting blood repertoires may reflect thyroid immune responses. In cross-validation, a model built on a 13 V-J signature told ophthalmopathy apart from stable hyperthyroidism with under 90% sensitivity and about 81% specificity, and in testing the same model reached 80%/75%. In validation, progression to ophthalmopathy was predicted by the model with around 70% sensitivity and nearly 75% specificity, a median of roughly six months before onset. A discovery cohort of approximately 97 patients, roughly 45 with Graves' ophthalmopathy and approximately 60 with stable Graves' hyperthyroidism, was used to find distinguishing TCR V-J signatures. Prospective prediction of ophthalmopathy was tested in an independent validation cohort consisting of roughly 20 hyperthyroidism patients and some 16 patients who later progressed to ophthalmopathy. The 95 to 100 discovery patients were randomly split 7:3 into training and test sets. Thyroid tissue and blood T-cell repertoires from six Graves' hyperthyroidism patients were also compared in the study. Following sampling, methimazole starting at 30 mg daily was given to hyperthyroidism patients, and high-dose intravenous methylprednisolone was given to ophthalmopathy patients. The libraries were constructed in a second round of multiplex PCR and then size-selected and purified. Sequencing of the libraries was done on an Illumina HiSeq2000 using paired-end 100 bp reads. Raw data were processed with SOAPnuke, discarding reads with adapters, uncalled bases, mean Phred below 15, or no exact constant-primer or identifier match. COPE v1.2.5 was used to merge the high-quality paired reads, and each unique nucleotide sequence was defined as a clonotype. MiTCR v1.1 was used to align clonotypes to the IMGT TRBV, TRBD and TRBJ reference segments. The analysis was restricted to V-J combinations with a frequency above 0.0001, which together covered 99% to 99.2% of the repertoires. A TCS score was defined as the ratio between F50 (clonal expansion) and ExV (chaos), using BLOSUM62-based TCRdist between CDR3 peptides within each V-J. Welch's t-statistics and random forest reduced 514 V-J features to 10 to 15, which were used in a naive Bayes classifier (R e1071). No statistical method was used to set the sample size in advance, and investigators knew the group allocation. The paper describes TCR Vbeta CDR3 sequencing of around 140 peripheral blood samples, made up of 43 ophthalmopathy patients, around 78 hyperthyroidism patients and roughly 17 progressor patients.

This specimen was peripheral blood mononuclear cells (PBMCs), taken at new diagnosis, from a patient treated with antithyroid drugs. This TCR derives from a young woman with Graves disease. Donor details come from another sample of the same person, matched by shared clones.

The CDR3 protein is CASSPGQGEGYTF. The DNA sequence follows: TGTGCCAGCAGTCCGGGACAGGGGGAAGGCTACACCTTC. The chain is encoded by TRBV6-2 or TRBV6-3 joined to TRBJ1-2, and 11 junctional nucleotides match TRBD1. The CDR3 sequence holds 13 residues, the cysteine and phenylalanine included. Kept here is only the CDR3 DNA, which spans 39 bases and is read in frame from base 1. V lost 5 bases and J lost 8 bases, and the count of bases not matched to a germline gene is 4. The germline V gene specifies MNHEY as CDR1 and SVGEGT as CDR2.